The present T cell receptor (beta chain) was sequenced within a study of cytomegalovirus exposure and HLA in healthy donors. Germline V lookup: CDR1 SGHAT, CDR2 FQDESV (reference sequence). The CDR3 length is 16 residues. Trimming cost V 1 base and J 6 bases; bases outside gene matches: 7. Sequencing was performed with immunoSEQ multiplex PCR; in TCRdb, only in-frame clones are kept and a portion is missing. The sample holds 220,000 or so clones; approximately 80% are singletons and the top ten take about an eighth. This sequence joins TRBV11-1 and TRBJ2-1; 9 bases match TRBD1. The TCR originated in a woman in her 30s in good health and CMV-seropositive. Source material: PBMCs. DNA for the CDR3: TGTGCCAGCAGCTTAGTCCGGGACAGGGCAGTCAATGAGCAGTTCTTC. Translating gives CASSLVRDRAVNEQFF.